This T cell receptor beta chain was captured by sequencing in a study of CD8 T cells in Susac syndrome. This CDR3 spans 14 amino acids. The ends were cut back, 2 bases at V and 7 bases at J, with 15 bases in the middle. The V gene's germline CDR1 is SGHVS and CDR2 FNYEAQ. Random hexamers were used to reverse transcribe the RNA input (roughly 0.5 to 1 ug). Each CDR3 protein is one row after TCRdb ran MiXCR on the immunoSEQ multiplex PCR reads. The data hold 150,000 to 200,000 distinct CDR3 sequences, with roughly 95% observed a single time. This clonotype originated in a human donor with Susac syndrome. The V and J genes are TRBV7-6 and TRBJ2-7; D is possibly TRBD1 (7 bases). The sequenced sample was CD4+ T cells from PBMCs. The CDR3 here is CASSLLEGAVEQYF. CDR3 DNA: TGTGCCAGCAGCTTATTGGAGGGGGCGGTGGAGCAGTACTTC.